This T cell receptor beta chain was obtained from a study of cytomegalovirus exposure and HLA in healthy donors. Looking at the study overall: There were approximately 400 genotyped donors. Of these, about 80% fell in the genetic ancestry cluster associated with self-reported Caucasian donors.

The PCR employed 60 Vbeta primers together with 13 Jbeta primers. Per the authors' pipeline: The count from a later analysis was 79 million or so unique TCR beta chains, around 10 million of them shared. Clones were sequenced by immunoSEQ multiplex PCR, and TCRdb holds only the in-frame ones, with some missing. The V and J calls and clone size come from that table; D and trimming were worked out from the DNA. The repertoire holds about 150,000 clones, with 75% to 85% as singletons. This clone was recorded a few times. Germline V gene lookup returns CDR1 SNHLY and CDR2 FYNNEI. V was clipped by 6 bases and J by 1 base; unmatched bases: 4. The CDR3 covers 14 residues.

The clonotype originates from a human donor in good health. V gene TRBV2 combines with J gene TRBJ1-1; 8 bases match TRBD1. Sequenced sample: PBMCs. CDR3 loop: CASRRQGTNTEAFF. CDR3 nucleotide sequence: TGTGCCAGCAGGAGACAGGGGACGAACACTGAAGCTTTCTTT.